This TCR beta chain was profiled in a study of cytomegalovirus exposure and HLA in healthy donors. Findings and limits, study-wide: Later analysis identified a missense DCLRE1C variant that was linked to TCR beta V- and J-gene trimming.

For this clone: Its antigen is as yet unknown.

A multiplex PCR was run with 60 Vbeta primers and 13 Jbeta primers. Profiling relied on immunoSEQ multiplex PCR, and the TCRdb table lists in-frame clones only, not all of them. Among about 210,000 clones listed, around 83% were seen once. There are 14 residues in the CDR3. Trimming removed 1 base from V and 3 bases from J; junction bases left unmatched: 3. Germline assignment: CDR1 GTSNPN and CDR2 SVGIG (reference sequence). This chain links TRBV30 with TRBJ1-2, with 9 bases that match TRBD1. Sequences were obtained from PBMCs. The receptor comes from a woman in her forties or fifties in good health and CMV-seropositive. The CDR3 coding sequence is TGTGCCTGGAGTGGGACAGGGGCTTACTATGGCTACACCTTC. It encodes CAWSGTGAYYGYTF.